This TCR beta chain stems from a study of blood T cell repertoires in COVID-19. Study context: Collection of acute and convalescent COVID-19 samples took place in the United States, Italy and Spain. T cells, B-cell-depleted T cells, or PBMCs supplied cDNA or gDNA.

In the authors' workflow: Amplified reference gene primers provided the basis for estimating nucleated cell counts. TCRdb's table, derived via immunoSEQ multiplex PCR, lists solely in-frame clones and lacks some. D and trimming come from the DNA, and the V and J calls and clone size come from that table. The sample lists around 25,000 clones; over 70% were seen once. The germline gives CDR1 KGHSH, CDR2 LQKENI. Trimming stripped 3 bases from V and 2 bases from J, with 13 bases between. There are 15 residues in the CDR3. The sample was peripheral blood. The chain employs TRBV18 and TRBJ2-5, with D unresolved. The origin of this receptor is a man older than 75 with active or convalescent COVID-19. Written as DNA, the CDR3 is TGTGCCAGCTCACCCAATCGCGGAAGTCAAGAGACCCAGTACTTC. It translates to CASSPNRGSQETQYF.